This T cell receptor beta chain is drawn from a study of response to subunit inactivated influenza vaccine. The study, taken as a whole, reports: It was suggested by the authors that few new T cells are recruited by each seasonal influenza vaccination.

The length of the CDR3 is 13 residues. Germline V gene lookup returns CDR1 MDHEN and CDR2 SYDVKM. V was cut by 5 bases and J by 6 bases, with 11 bases left in between. TCRdb re-called the RT-PCR reads through MiXCR, storing one row per CDR3 protein. The table shows fewer than 200,000 distinct CDR3 sequences, with roughly 8.7% occurring only once. This clonotype was recorded many times. The antigen is unknown. The genes are TRBV28 and TRBJ1-5, with D maybe TRBD1 (6 bases). The material sequenced was non-naive T cells sorted from PBMCs, taken on the day of vaccination. This TCR was sampled from a man aged 50 to 60 who received an inactivated influenza vaccine. The CDR3 bases are TGTGCCAGCAGTCGACAGGCGGCTCAGCCCCAGCATTTT. Residues: CASSRQAAQPQHF. Variable domain in full (rest from reference TRBV28 and TRBJ1-5): DVKVTQSSRYLVKRTGEKVFLECVQDMDHENMFWYRQDPGLGLRLIYFSYDVKMKEKGDIPEGYSVSREKKERFSLILESASTNQTSMYLCASSRQAAQPQHFGDGTRLSIL.